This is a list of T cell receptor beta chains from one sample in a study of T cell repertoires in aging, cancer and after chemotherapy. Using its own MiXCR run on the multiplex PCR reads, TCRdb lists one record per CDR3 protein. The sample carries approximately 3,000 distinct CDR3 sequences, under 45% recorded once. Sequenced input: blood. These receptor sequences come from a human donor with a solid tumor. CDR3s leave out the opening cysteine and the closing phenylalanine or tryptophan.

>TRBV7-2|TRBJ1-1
ASSLGGALPMNTEAF
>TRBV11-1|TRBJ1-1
ASSLGGGNTEAF
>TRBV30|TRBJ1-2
AWSSNYGYT
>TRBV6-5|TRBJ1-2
ASSYGQGDGYT
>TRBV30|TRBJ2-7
AWAGQFYEQY
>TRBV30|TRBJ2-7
AWSVRDSAYEQY
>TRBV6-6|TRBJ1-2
ASSLIPGLDYVYT
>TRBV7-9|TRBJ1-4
ASSSRDSWNEKLF
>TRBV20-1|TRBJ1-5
SAIPLFSNQPQH
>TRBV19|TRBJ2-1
ASSIAAGGPYEQF
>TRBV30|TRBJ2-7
AWSVRAGPYEQY
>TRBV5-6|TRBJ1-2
ASNQQGDYGYT
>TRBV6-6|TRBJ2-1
ASSYPSGEVEQF
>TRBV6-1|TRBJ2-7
ASSEGAGPYSYEQY
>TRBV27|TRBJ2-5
ASSPSQIGVQETQY
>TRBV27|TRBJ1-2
ASSLRGQTLDGYT
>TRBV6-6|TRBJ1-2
ASSYHTGGGPLYGYT
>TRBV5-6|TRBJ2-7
ASSSDGPWDEQY
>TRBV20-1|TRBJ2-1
SVRGPSYNEQF
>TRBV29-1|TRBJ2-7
SVAGPYEQY
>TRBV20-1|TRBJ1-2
SAGGQGGDYGYT
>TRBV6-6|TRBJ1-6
ASTPYNSPLH
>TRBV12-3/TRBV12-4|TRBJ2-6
ASSEHGSGANVLT
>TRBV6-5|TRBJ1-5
ASSPRTSYSNQPQH
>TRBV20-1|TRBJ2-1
SARLPPANNEQF
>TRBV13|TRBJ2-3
ASSLEQINTDTQY
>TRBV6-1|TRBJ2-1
ASSGLAGMAYNEQF
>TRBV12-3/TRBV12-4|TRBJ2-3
ASSPGRDTQY
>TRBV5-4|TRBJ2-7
ASSFRGSYEQY
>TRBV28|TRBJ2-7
ASRLFSEQY
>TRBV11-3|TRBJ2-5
ASSTDRGETQY
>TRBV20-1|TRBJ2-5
SARDLRGVVETQY
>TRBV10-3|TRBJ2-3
ATYQRGSTDTQY
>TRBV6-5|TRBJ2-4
ASRLGTGKNIQY
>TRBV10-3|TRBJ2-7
AISETLGQSNPFYEQY
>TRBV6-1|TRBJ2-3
ASSRGRGQGTLRRTDTQY
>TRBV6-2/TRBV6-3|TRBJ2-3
ASSYRGGARTDTQY
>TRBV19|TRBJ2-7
ASSRDRERTYEQY
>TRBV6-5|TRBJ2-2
ASRTGDTGELF
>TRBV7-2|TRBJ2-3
ASSLEWGFGTDTQY
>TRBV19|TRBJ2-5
ASSPGQSKETQY
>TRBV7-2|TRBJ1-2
ASSIGQAAYGYT
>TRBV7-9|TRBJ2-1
ASSLWSSGGYNEQF
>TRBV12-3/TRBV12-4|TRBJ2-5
ASSNIRGGRGTQY
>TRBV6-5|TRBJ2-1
ASSPRSLAEQF
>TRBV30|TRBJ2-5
AWSVRQGETQY
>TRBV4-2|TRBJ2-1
ASSATSGGYNEQF
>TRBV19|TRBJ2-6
ASSNPLGAGANVLT
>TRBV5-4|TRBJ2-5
ASSSRQGREETQY
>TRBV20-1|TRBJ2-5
SATGRTKGGLQQETQY